The 17 T cell receptor beta chains reported below all come from one sample, sequenced in a study of T cells after yellow fever vaccination. A single record per CDR3 protein comes from TCRdb applying MiXCR to the 5' RACE reads. The sample has 170,000 or so distinct CDR3 sequences, approximately 6.2% seen once. Material: CD4+ T cells sorted from PBMCs, obtained on the day of the first yellow fever vaccination. These receptors originate from a man aged 18 to 30 who received the YFV17D yellow fever vaccine.

This chain uses TRBV6-5 with TRBJ1-1; D remains ambiguous. The CDR3 runs 15 residues. Germline assignment: CDR1 MNHEY and CDR2 SVGAGI. V dropped 1 base and J dropped 8 bases, with 17 bases sitting between them. The CDR3 DNA sequence: TGTGCCAGCAGTTACTTCTCGGGGAGGACCTCCGAAGCTTTCTTT. Its translation is CASSYFSGRTSEAFF.

This clonotype was observed many times. This sequence joins TRBV10-3 and TRBJ1-1, with 7 bases fitting TRBD1. CDR1 is ENHRY and CDR2 is SYGVKD in the germline V gene. V was clipped by 6 bases and J by 1 base; unmatched bases: 11. This CDR3 comprises 16 residues. The CDR3 spells CAISHPTGLTNTEAFF. In DNA form, the CDR3 reads TGTGCCATCAGCCACCCGACAGGGTTGACGAACACTGAAGCTTTCTTT.

The chain employs TRBV12-3 or TRBV12-4 and TRBJ1-5, with D uncertain. V lost 5 bases, J lost 9 bases, and 5 bases lay in between. CDR3 length equals 10 residues. The CDR3 is CASSATPQHF. The DNA of the CDR3 is TGTGCCAGCAGTGCTACGCCCCAGCATTTT.

Remarks on this clonotype: A clone one base away is much larger, so this may be a read error. This rearrangement joins TRBV20-1 to TRBJ1-2; TRBD1 matches 7 bases. This CDR3 spans 16 amino acids. The germline V gene encodes CDR1 DFQATT and CDR2 SNEGSKA (reference sequence). CDR3 nucleotide sequence: TGCTGTGCTCCCGAATCAAACAGGGGAGTCAACTATGGCTACACCTTC. Translation: CCAPESNRGVNYGYTF.

This clonotype was detected many times. The chain joins TRBV12-3 or TRBV12-4 to TRBJ1-6, with D hard to call. The length of the CDR3 is 12 residues. The V and J ends lost 2 bases and 11 bases respectively, with 7 bases between them. CDR3 residues: CASSLLKAPLHF. DNA for the CDR3: TGTGCCAGCAGTTTATTGAAGGCACCCCTCCACTTT.

This clonotype was counted only a few times. The chain employs TRBV7-3 and TRBJ2-7; possible D gene TRBD1, 6 bases. V lost 6 bases, J lost 7 bases, and 19 bases lay in between. Per germline, CDR1 SGHTA and CDR2 FQGTGA. The CDR3 consists of 14 residues. The CDR3 here is CASRMEGGTGEQYF. CDR3 DNA sequence: TGTGCCAGCAGAATGGAAGGGGGAACGGGAGAGCAGTACTTC.

A few counts support this clonotype. The genes are TRBV4-1 and TRBJ2-5, with 7 bases matching TRBD2. Losses at the gene ends were 8 bases for V and 3 bases for J; bases not matched to a gene: 12. CDR3 length: 15 residues. Germline lookup yields CDR1 MGHRA and CDR2 YSYEKL. CDR3 region: CASSRPGGTKETQYF. The CDR3 bases are TGCGCCAGCTCCCGCCCCGGGGGGACCAAAGAGACCCAGTACTTC.

The chain couples TRBV4-1 to TRBJ1-5; no reliable D call. Trimming stripped 1 base from V and 2 bases from J, with 12 bases between. From germline, CDR1 is MGHRA and CDR2 YSYEKL. The CDR3 spans 16 residues. As DNA, the CDR3 is TGCGCCAGCAGCCAAGGCAGGCAGGTCGGCAATCAGCCCCAGCATTTT. Translated, it gives CASSQGRQVGNQPQHF.

The chain employs TRBV4-3 and TRBJ2-5; 10 nucleotides align to TRBD1. Trimming took 2 bases from V and 4 from J; bases not matched to a gene: 4. The CDR3 extends over 15 amino acids. The germline V gene encodes CDR1 LGHNA and CDR2 YSLEER. CDR3: CASSQRDRGGETQYF. Written as DNA, the CDR3 is TGCGCCAGCAGCCAACGGGACAGGGGCGGAGAGACCCAGTACTTC.

This clonotype was counted ten times or more. V is TRBV7-2 and J is TRBJ2-2; D may be TRBD1 or TRBD2 (6 bases each). There are 12 residues in the CDR3. The germline V gene encodes CDR1 SGHTA and CDR2 FQGNSA. V lost 5 bases and J lost 6, with 7 bases in between. The CDR3 nucleotides read TGTGCCAGCAGCGGGGGGCCCGGGGAGCTGTTTTTT. Translated: CASSGGPGELFF.

V is TRBV5-1 and J is TRBJ1-1; D possibly corresponds to TRBD1 (5 bases). Germline-derived CDR1 and CDR2 are SGHRS and YFSETQ. This CDR3 has 18 amino acids. Deletions cut 3 bases from V and 4 bases from J, with 25 bases between. For the CDR3, the DNA is TGCGCCAGCAGCTGGAGGGGCAGGCAGGGAAAGGGATCCACTGAAGCTTTCTTT. Translating it yields CASSWRGRQGKGSTEAFF.

V is TRBV7-3 and J is TRBJ2-5; 9 bases match TRBD2. The germline V gene encodes CDR1 SGHTA and CDR2 FQGTGA. The V gene end was trimmed by 1 base and the J gene end by 5 bases; junction bases not matched to a gene: 14. The CDR3 extends over 18 amino acids. The CDR3 here is CASSLKGVSGGPRETQYF. CDR3 coding DNA: TGTGCCAGCAGCTTAAAGGGTGTGAGCGGGGGGCCCCGGGAGACCCAGTACTTC.

This clonotype has ten or more counts. The chain carries TRBV7-2 and TRBJ2-3, with 10 nucleotides matching TRBD2. V lost 5 bases to trimming and J lost 4 bases; unmatched junction nucleotides: 6. The germline V gene has CDR1 SGHTA and CDR2 FQGNSA. This CDR3 comprises 15 residues. CDR3 residues: CASSALAGRADTQYF. As DNA, the CDR3 is TGTGCCAGCAGCGCACTAGCGGGGCGAGCAGATACGCAGTATTTT.

This clonotype has more than one count but fewer than ten. The rearrangement uses TRBV3-1 and TRBJ1-2; a weak D match, TRBD1 (5 bases). The CDR3 spans 15 residues. The germline V gene has CDR1 LGHDT and CDR2 YNNKEL (reference sequence). Trimming shortened V by 2 bases and J by 8 bases, and 18 bases separated the two germline ends. This CDR3 is CASSQTRGVTGGYTF. The DNA of the CDR3 is TGTGCCAGCAGCCAAACAAGGGGAGTAACGGGCGGCTACACCTTC.

This clonotype was observed a few times. This chain uses TRBV2 with TRBJ1-2, with unresolved D. The CDR3 totals 13 residues. Trimming took off 7 bases at V and 2 bases at J, with 11 bases between the two ends. Germline-derived CDR1 and CDR2 are SNHLY and FYNNEI. CDR3 region: CASKVSPNYGYTF. As DNA, the CDR3 is TGTGCCAGCAAGGTTTCCCCGAACTATGGCTACACCTTC.

This clonotype was detected many times. The rearrangement links TRBV18 to TRBJ1-1; D unresolved. The CDR3 loop spans 14 amino acids. Germline assignment: CDR1 KGHSH and CDR2 LQKENI. V dropped 0 bases and J dropped 13 bases, with 18 bases sitting between them. CDR3 bases: TGTGCCAGCTCACCACCGATTTCAGGCGTAGGAGATTTCTTT. Amino acid sequence: CASSPPISGVGDFF.

V usage is TRBV2 and J usage is TRBJ1-1, with TRBD1 as a possible D gene (5 bases). Germline V gene lookup returns CDR1 SNHLY and CDR2 FYNNEI. V was shortened by 8 bases and J by 1 base, with 14 bases between the two germline ends. The CDR3 loop spans 14 amino acids. CDR3 nucleotide sequence: TGTGCCAGCGCTCTGCAGGGACCGAACACTGAAGCTTTCTTT. As protein: CASALQGPNTEAFF.